The following is a TCR beta chain sequence with its context. The data belong to a study of blood T cell repertoires in COVID-19. For the study at large: Sample material is recorded as cDNA or gDNA derived from T cells, B-cell-depleted T cells, or PBMCs.

Original data processing: It was from reference gene primer amplification that nucleated cell counts were estimated. Only in-frame clones appear in the TCRdb table, and some are missing; sequencing was by immunoSEQ multiplex PCR. V and J calls and clone size are those listed in that table; D and trimming were worked out from the DNA. The table includes around 150,000 clones, 60% to 80% detected once. Trimming took off 6 bases at V and 1 base at J, with 7 bases between the two ends. Germline lookup yields CDR1 MNHEY and CDR2 SVGAGI. CDR3 length: 13 amino acids. Participants spanned ages about 18 to 100 years and resided in 20 to 30 US areas. All recovered Cohort 3 donors got two negative PCRs, got clearance, or saw symptom resolution.

The sequence derives from a woman between 45 and 65 years old who had recovered from COVID-19. Sequencing input: PBMCs or T cells enriched from blood (not recorded which). The rearrangement links TRBV6-5 to TRBJ1-3, with D uncertain. This CDR3 reads CASRSLSGNTIYF. The CDR3 DNA sequence: TGTGCCAGCAGGAGTTTATCTGGAAACACCATATATTTT.